The 15 T cell receptor beta chains given below trace back to one sample, sequenced in a study of PD-L1 blockade in urothelial cancer. Time point: peripheral blood 6 weeks after treatment start. Data came from immunoSEQ multiplex PCR; TCRdb stores just in-frame clones and leaves some out. This repertoire shows around 49,000 clones, roughly four fifths found once; its top ten account for roughly an eighth. The sample consisted of PBMCs, taken around atezolizumab (anti-PD-L1) treatment. The receptors here all came from a man in his sixties with urothelial cancer.

V usage is TRBV10-1 and J usage is TRBJ1-2; D ambiguous. The CDR3 covers 13 residues. V dropped 3 bases and J dropped 8 bases, with 13 bases sitting between them. Germline V CDR1 and CDR2: WNHNN, SYGVQD (reference sequence). CDR3 sequence (DNA): TGCGCCAGCAGTGAAGATCCGTTCTACGGCTACACCTTC. It is translated as CASSEDPFYGYTF.

The chain combines TRBV30 with TRBJ1-4; no clear D gene. Germline values: CDR1 GTSNPN, CDR2 SVGIG (reference sequence). V was cut by 1 base and J by 2 bases, with 5 bases left in between. The CDR3 contains 13 residues. The CDR3 DNA reads TGTGCCTGGAGTGAACAGACTAATGAAAAACTGTTTTTT. It encodes CAWSEQTNEKLFF.

This chain joins TRBV9 and TRBJ2-7, with unresolved D. The V and J ends lost 3 bases and 0 bases respectively, with 7 bases between them. The CDR3 has 13 residues. Germline V gene data show CDR1 as SGDLS and CDR2 as YYNGEE. The CDR3 coding sequence is TGTGCCAGCAGCGGTCCCTACTCCTACGAGCAGTACTTC. This gives the protein CASSGPYSYEQYF.

This clone was counted once. The V call is TRBV9, the J call TRBJ2-7, with D maybe TRBD2 (6 bases). The germline V gene has CDR1 SGDLS and CDR2 YYNGEE. V lost 0 bases and J 0 bases, leaving 10 bases between the germline ends. This CDR3 comprises 15 residues. CDR3 sequence: CASSVARESSYEQYF. DNA of the CDR3: TGTGCCAGCAGCGTAGCTCGGGAGAGCTCCTACGAGCAGTACTTC.

The chain employs TRBV2 and TRBJ1-2; TRBD1 agrees at 7 bases. CDR3 length: 16 residues. Germline V gene data show CDR1 as SNHLY and CDR2 as FYNNEI. With V trimmed by 5 bases and J by 1 base, 10 bases remained unmatched. DNA for the CDR3: TGTGCCAGCAGTCCCGTTTCGGGACAGCTTAACTATGGCTACACCTTC. Its translation is CASSPVSGQLNYGYTF.

The chain joins TRBV27 to TRBJ2-1, with TRBD2 identical over 10 bases. Per germline, CDR1 MNHEY and CDR2 SMNVEV (reference sequence). The CDR3 runs to 16 residues. V shed 8 bases and J 6 bases; nucleotides not matched to a gene: 13. The CDR3: CASAASGGAHINEQFF. CDR3 DNA: TGTGCCAGCGCCGCGAGCGGGGGGGCCCATATCAATGAGCAGTTCTTC.

V and J are TRBV5-1 and TRBJ2-7; D call uncertain. Germline values: CDR1 SGHRS, CDR2 YFSETQ. Trimming cost V 4 bases and J 0 bases, with 11 bases left between them. The length of the CDR3 is 14 residues. CDR3 coding DNA: TGCGCCAGCAGCCTCAGGTCAGCCTCCTACGAGCAGTACTTC. Protein: CASSLRSASYEQYF. Supplemented by reference TRBV5-1 and TRBJ2-7, the full variable domain reads KAGVTQTPRYLIKTRGQQVTLSCSPISGHRSVSWYQQTPGQGLQFLFEYFSETQRNKGNFPGRFSGRQFSNSRSEMNVSTLELGDSALYLCASSLRSASYEQYFGPGTRLTVT.

CDR3 sequence reads: CAWSVSRAGWADTQYF. The CDR3 DNA reads as TGTGCCTGGAGTGTGTCAAGGGCGGGATGGGCAGATACGCAGTATTTT. The chain links TRBV30 to TRBJ2-3; tentative D call: TRBD2 (6 bases). This CDR3 is 16 amino acids long. Per the germline V gene, CDR1 is GTSNPN and CDR2 is SVGIG (reference sequence). V was pared by 0 bases and J by 4 bases, with 17 bases between.

This clone was picked up one time. The chain is built from TRBV28 and TRBJ2-7, with TRBD1 matching 7 bases. Looked up from germline, CDR1 is MDHEN and CDR2 is SYDVKM. This CDR3 is 16 amino acids long. Trimming removed 5 bases from V and 2 bases from J; junction bases left unmatched: 12. CDR3 residues: CASSPPHRGHTYEQYF. CDR3 nucleotides: TGTGCCAGCAGTCCCCCCCACAGGGGCCATACCTACGAGCAGTACTTC. Filled out from reference TRBV28 and TRBJ2-7, the complete variable domain reads DVKVTQSSRYLVKRTGEKVFLECVQDMDHENMFWYRQDPGLGLRLIYFSYDVKMKEKGDIPEGYSVSREKKERFSLILESASTNQTSMYLCASSPPHRGHTYEQYFGPGTRLTVT.

The V gene is TRBV6-1, the J gene TRBJ1-4; no clear D gene. This CDR3 comprises 16 residues. CDR1 and CDR2 from the germline V gene are MNHNS and SASEGT. Trimming pared 1 base from V and 6 bases from J, leaving 15 bases between. The CDR3 here is CASSEGLAGGYEKLFF. The DNA for the CDR3 is TGTGCCAGCAGTGAAGGGTTGGCAGGCGGGTATGAAAAACTGTTTTTT.

The J gene is TRBJ1-1, the V gene TRBV2, with a weak D call TRBD1 (6 bases). The CDR3 is 13 amino acids. Trimming cost V 4 bases and J 3 bases, with 9 bases left between them. Germline CDR1 is SNHLY and CDR2 is FYNNEI. The CDR3 region has the DNA TGTGCCAGCAGTGTGGGGGCGTACACTGAAGCTTTCTTT. Protein sequence: CASSVGAYTEAFF.

This chain links TRBV5-1 with TRBJ2-2; 10 bases map to TRBD1. V lost 0 bases, J lost 7 bases, and 6 bases stayed unmatched. CDR1 is SGHRS, CDR2 YFSETQ, per germline. This CDR3 has 16 amino acids. CDR3 nucleotides: TGCGCCAGCAGCTTGGGACAGGGGGCTTTTGACGGGGAGCTGTTTTTT. Translating it yields CASSLGQGAFDGELFF.

The V and J genes are TRBV7-9 and TRBJ1-1, with a possible D match to TRBD1 (5 bases). The CDR3 has 18 residues. Germline CDR1 SEHNR, CDR2 FQNEAQ (reference sequence). V lost 1 base to trimming and J lost 5 bases, with 23 bases between them. CDR3 sequence (DNA): TGTGCCAGCAGCTTAGACTCAGGGTTTTTAGGAAGCGAGACTGAAGCTTTCTTT. Amino acid sequence: CASSLDSGFLGSETEAFF.

The J gene is TRBJ1-1, the V gene TRBV5-8; tentative D call: TRBD1 (6 bases). The CDR3 contains 14 residues. Germline-derived CDR1 and CDR2 are SGHTS and YDEGEE. V lost 4 bases to trimming and J lost 10 bases, with 20 bases between them. The CDR3 DNA follows: TGTGCCAGCAGCCCCTGGACAGAAACGGTAGGAGCTTTCTTT. It encodes CASSPWTETVGAFF.

The chain employs TRBV19 and TRBJ2-3; D is possibly TRBD2 (6 bases). In germline, CDR1 is LNHDA, CDR2 SQIVND (reference sequence). The length of the CDR3 is 14 residues. The V end was cut by 11 bases, the J end by 0 bases, with 15 bases between. CDR3 nucleotides: TGTGCCTCCAGTCCGGGAGCGAGCACAGATACGCAGTATTTT. The encoded protein is CASSPGASTDTQYF.